These T cell receptor beta chains were read from a single sample in a study of blood T cell repertoires in COVID-19. TCRdb keeps only in-frame clones here, not all; method: immunoSEQ multiplex PCR. The repertoire includes 150,000 or so clones, about three quarters of them detected once, and under 2% sits in the top ten. Sequenced: peripheral blood. The origin of the receptors is a man older than 75 with acute or convalescent COVID-19. The CDR3 runs from the conserved cysteine through the conserved F or W. Fields, in order: D gene, V gene, J gene, CDR3 length, clone size, CDR3 protein, CDR3 DNA. A D gene is named only where the DNA matches it firmly. Not every row has a clone size; where given, it reads once, few, many or a size class.

D gene: TRBD2; V gene: TRBV19; J gene: TRBJ2-5; CDR3 length: 16; clone size: NA; CDR3 protein: CASSSSSGGAQETQYF; CDR3 DNA: TGTGCCAGTAGTAGTTCCAGCGGGGGGGCCCAAGAGACCCAGTACTTC
D gene: TRBD1; V gene: TRBV6-5; J gene: TRBJ2-5; CDR3 length: 14; clone size: NA; CDR3 protein: CASKGDSWGETQYF; CDR3 DNA: TGTGCCAGTAAAGGGGACAGTTGGGGGGAGACCCAGTACTTC
D gene: NA; V gene: TRBV6-2/TRBV6-3; J gene: TRBJ1-5; CDR3 length: 16; clone size: few; CDR3 protein: CASSPGPTGGNQPQHF; CDR3 DNA: TGTGCCAGCAGTCCGGGCCCTACAGGAGGCAATCAGCCCCAGCATTTT
D gene: TRBD1; V gene: TRBV6-6; J gene: TRBJ1-6; CDR3 length: 14; clone size: NA; CDR3 protein: CASTQTGTNSPLHF; CDR3 DNA: TGTGCCAGCACCCAGACAGGGACCAATTCACCCCTCCACTTT
D gene: NA; V gene: TRBV28; J gene: TRBJ1-2; CDR3 length: 12; clone size: NA; CDR3 protein: CASSLIANGYTF; CDR3 DNA: TGTGCCAGCAGTTTGATAGCGAATGGCTACACCTTC
D gene: NA; V gene: TRBV16; J gene: TRBJ1-1; CDR3 length: 13; clone size: NA; CDR3 protein: CASSLQGNTEAFF; CDR3 DNA: TGTGCCAGCAGCCTACAGGGCAACACTGAAGCTTTCTTT
D gene: TRBD2; V gene: TRBV18; J gene: TRBJ2-3; CDR3 length: 20; clone size: NA; CDR3 protein: CASSTIPTTSGGARTDTQYF; CDR3 DNA: TGTGCCAGCTCAACAATTCCGACGACTAGCGGGGGGGCCCGGACAGATACGCAGTATTTT
D gene: TRBD2; V gene: TRBV9; J gene: TRBJ2-3; CDR3 length: 15; clone size: NA; CDR3 protein: CASSRGGTVADTQYF; CDR3 DNA: TGTGCCAGCAGTCGGGGGGGCACTGTAGCAGATACGCAGTATTTT
D gene: NA; V gene: TRBV9; J gene: TRBJ1-3; CDR3 length: 13; clone size: NA; CDR3 protein: CASTPGNGNTIYF; CDR3 DNA: TGTGCCAGCACCCCGGGGAATGGAAACACCATATATTTT
D gene: NA; V gene: TRBV29-1; J gene: TRBJ2-5; CDR3 length: 13; clone size: NA; CDR3 protein: CSVDPGNQETQYF; CDR3 DNA: TGCAGCGTTGACCCCGGGAACCAAGAGACCCAGTACTTC
D gene: NA; V gene: TRBV5-1; J gene: TRBJ2-1; CDR3 length: 15; clone size: NA; CDR3 protein: CASTGRGDSYNEQFF; CDR3 DNA: TGCGCCAGCACCGGGCGGGGTGACTCCTACAATGAGCAGTTCTTC
D gene: TRBD1; V gene: TRBV28; J gene: TRBJ1-1; CDR3 length: 15; clone size: NA; CDR3 protein: CASTSSTGAVTEAFF; CDR3 DNA: TGTGCCAGCACCTCCTCAACAGGGGCGGTCACTGAAGCTTTCTTT
D gene: TRBD1; V gene: TRBV7-2; J gene: TRBJ1-1; CDR3 length: 13; clone size: NA; CDR3 protein: CASSGTGGTEAFF; CDR3 DNA: TGTGCCAGCAGCGGGACAGGGGGTACTGAAGCTTTCTTT
D gene: TRBD1; V gene: TRBV11-1; J gene: TRBJ2-5; CDR3 length: 14; clone size: many; CDR3 protein: CASRRGQIRETQYF; CDR3 DNA: TGTGCCAGCAGGAGGGGACAGATCAGAGAGACCCAGTACTTC
D gene: NA; V gene: TRBV3-1/TRBV3-2; J gene: TRBJ2-1; CDR3 length: 15; clone size: few; CDR3 protein: CASSQEGGPRNEQFF; CDR3 DNA: TGTGCCAGCAGCCAAGAGGGAGGTCCCCGGAATGAGCAGTTCTTC
D gene: TRBD1; V gene: TRBV18; J gene: TRBJ1-1; CDR3 length: 14; clone size: NA; CDR3 protein: CASSPGQDHTEAFF; CDR3 DNA: TGTGCCAGCTCCCCGGGACAGGATCACACTGAAGCTTTCTTT
D gene: NA; V gene: TRBV6-5; J gene: TRBJ1-5; CDR3 length: 13; clone size: NA; CDR3 protein: CATSERGNQPQHF; CDR3 DNA: TGTGCCACCTCCGAACGGGGGAATCAGCCCCAGCATTTT
D gene: TRBD2; V gene: TRBV19; J gene: TRBJ2-6; CDR3 length: 16; clone size: few; CDR3 protein: CASSINSGGGANVLTF; CDR3 DNA: TGTGCCAGTAGTATAAACTCGGGAGGGGGGGCCAACGTCCTGACTTTC
D gene: TRBD1; V gene: TRBV19; J gene: TRBJ2-2; CDR3 length: 16; clone size: few; CDR3 protein: CASRGVTGGDTGELFF; CDR3 DNA: TGTGCCAGCAGGGGGGTGACAGGGGGAGACACCGGGGAGCTGTTTTTT
D gene: NA; V gene: TRBV15; J gene: TRBJ2-1; CDR3 length: 13; clone size: NA; CDR3 protein: CATNRGGYNEQFF; CDR3 DNA: TGTGCCACCAACCGCGGAGGGTACAATGAGCAGTTCTTC
D gene: NA; V gene: TRBV5-1; J gene: TRBJ1-2; CDR3 length: 15; clone size: NA; CDR3 protein: CASSLGDTANYGYTF; CDR3 DNA: TGCGCCAGCAGCCTGGGGGACACAGCTAACTATGGCTACACCTTC
D gene: TRBD1; V gene: TRBV30; J gene: TRBJ1-5; CDR3 length: 17; clone size: NA; CDR3 protein: CAWSRGAGQGLRQPQHF; CDR3 DNA: TGTGCCTGGAGTAGGGGAGCCGGACAGGGCTTGCGTCAGCCCCAGCATTTT
D gene: NA; V gene: TRBV29-1; J gene: TRBJ2-2; CDR3 length: 14; clone size: NA; CDR3 protein: CSATGLLNTGELFF; CDR3 DNA: TGCAGCGCTACGGGTCTTTTGAACACCGGGGAGCTGTTTTTT
D gene: NA; V gene: TRBV29-1; J gene: TRBJ2-2; CDR3 length: 16; clone size: NA; CDR3 protein: CSVEYGGRGSPGELFF; CDR3 DNA: TGCAGCGTTGAATATGGAGGCAGGGGATCTCCCGGGGAGCTGTTTTTT
D gene: TRBD1; V gene: TRBV9; J gene: TRBJ2-2; CDR3 length: 15; clone size: NA; CDR3 protein: CASSSPNGQAGELFF; CDR3 DNA: TGTGCCAGCAGCTCACCTAACGGACAGGCCGGGGAGCTGTTTTTT
D gene: TRBD2; V gene: TRBV15; J gene: TRBJ2-5; CDR3 length: 16; clone size: NA; CDR3 protein: CATSREGSGGVETQYF; CDR3 DNA: TGTGCCACCAGCAGAGAGGGAAGCGGGGGGGTAGAGACCCAGTACTTC
D gene: TRBD2; V gene: TRBV5-1; J gene: TRBJ2-1; CDR3 length: 16; clone size: NA; CDR3 protein: CASTSGAYSSYNEQFF; CDR3 DNA: TGCGCCAGCACTAGCGGGGCGTATAGCTCCTACAATGAGCAGTTCTTC
D gene: NA; V gene: TRBV7-9; J gene: TRBJ1-1; CDR3 length: 14; clone size: NA; CDR3 protein: CASSTRQLSTEAFF; CDR3 DNA: TGTGCCAGCAGCACCCGACAGTTAAGCACTGAAGCTTTCTTT
D gene: TRBD1; V gene: TRBV15; J gene: TRBJ2-6; CDR3 length: 19; clone size: NA; CDR3 protein: CATSRGPGQGSSGANVLTF; CDR3 DNA: TGTGCCACCAGCAGAGGTCCGGGACAGGGCTCGTCTGGGGCCAACGTCCTGACTTTC
D gene: NA; V gene: TRBV28; J gene: TRBJ1-5; CDR3 length: 13; clone size: NA; CDR3 protein: CASTTGDNQPQHF; CDR3 DNA: TGTGCCAGTACGACAGGAGATAATCAGCCCCAGCATTTT
D gene: TRBD1; V gene: TRBV4-3; J gene: TRBJ2-1; CDR3 length: 16; clone size: few; CDR3 protein: CASSHGTVSSYNEQFF; CDR3 DNA: TGCGCCAGCAGCCATGGGACAGTAAGCTCCTACAATGAGCAGTTCTTC
D gene: NA; V gene: TRBV19; J gene: TRBJ1-4; CDR3 length: 15; clone size: NA; CDR3 protein: CASTDRAGVGEKLFF; CDR3 DNA: TGTGCCAGTACCGATCGGGCGGGGGTAGGCGAAAAACTGTTTTTT
D gene: TRBD1; V gene: TRBV18; J gene: TRBJ2-5; CDR3 length: 15; clone size: NA; CDR3 protein: CASSPGTGRVETQYF; CDR3 DNA: TGTGCCAGCTCACCCGGGACAGGGCGAGTAGAGACCCAGTACTTC
D gene: TRBD1; V gene: TRBV24-1; J gene: TRBJ1-5; CDR3 length: 16; clone size: NA; CDR3 protein: CATSDAGTGENQPQHF; CDR3 DNA: TGTGCCACCAGTGACGCCGGGACAGGGGAGAATCAGCCCCAGCATTTT
D gene: NA; V gene: TRBV6-5; J gene: TRBJ2-3; CDR3 length: 16; clone size: few; CDR3 protein: CASSYSNSPSTDTQYF; CDR3 DNA: TGTGCCAGCAGTTACTCAAACAGCCCAAGCACAGATACGCAGTATTTT
D gene: NA; V gene: TRBV19; J gene: TRBJ1-1; CDR3 length: 14; clone size: NA; CDR3 protein: CASSPGSVNTEAFF; CDR3 DNA: TGTGCCAGTAGTCCGGGATCGGTGAACACTGAAGCTTTCTTT
D gene: NA; V gene: TRBV29-1; J gene: TRBJ2-5; CDR3 length: 13; clone size: once; CDR3 protein: CSVVRHAQETQYF; CDR3 DNA: TGCAGCGTCGTCCGACACGCCCAAGAGACCCAGTACTTC
D gene: NA; V gene: TRBV18; J gene: TRBJ2-7; CDR3 length: 12; clone size: NA; CDR3 protein: CASSPAGYEQYF; CDR3 DNA: TGTGCCAGCTCACCAGCCGGCTACGAGCAGTACTTC
D gene: NA; V gene: TRBV11-3; J gene: TRBJ1-3; CDR3 length: 12; clone size: NA; CDR3 protein: CASSLQGNTIYF; CDR3 DNA: TGTGCCAGCAGCTTACAAGGAAACACCATATATTTT
D gene: TRBD2; V gene: TRBV19; J gene: TRBJ2-5; CDR3 length: 15; clone size: NA; CDR3 protein: CASSKLAGAQETQYF; CDR3 DNA: TGTGCCAGTAGTAAACTAGCGGGGGCACAAGAGACCCAGTACTTC
D gene: TRBD1; V gene: TRBV10-3; J gene: TRBJ2-1; CDR3 length: 14; clone size: NA; CDR3 protein: CAISEGQGPNEQFF; CDR3 DNA: TGTGCCATCAGTGAGGGACAGGGCCCAAATGAGCAGTTCTTC
D gene: NA; V gene: TRBV11-2; J gene: TRBJ1-5; CDR3 length: 13; clone size: few; CDR3 protein: CASSLDRNQPQHF; CDR3 DNA: TGTGCCAGCAGCTTGGACAGAAATCAGCCCCAGCATTTT
D gene: TRBD2; V gene: TRBV3-1/TRBV3-2; J gene: TRBJ2-5; CDR3 length: 15; clone size: NA; CDR3 protein: CASSRPSGGGETQYF; CDR3 DNA: TGTGCCAGCAGCCGACCAAGCGGGGGAGGGGAGACCCAGTACTTC
D gene: TRBD1; V gene: TRBV27; J gene: TRBJ1-2; CDR3 length: 15; clone size: NA; CDR3 protein: CASRSRQGWSYGYTF; CDR3 DNA: TGTGCCAGCAGATCGCGACAGGGCTGGTCCTATGGCTACACCTTC
D gene: NA; V gene: TRBV3-1/TRBV3-2; J gene: TRBJ2-7; CDR3 length: 13; clone size: NA; CDR3 protein: CASSQVLRGEQYF; CDR3 DNA: TGTGCCAGCAGCCAAGTTCTAAGGGGGGAGCAGTACTTC
D gene: NA; V gene: TRBV15; J gene: TRBJ1-6; CDR3 length: 15; clone size: NA; CDR3 protein: CATSRDVDSRSPLHF; CDR3 DNA: TGTGCCACCAGCAGAGATGTAGACTCGAGGTCACCCCTCCACTTT
D gene: TRBD1; V gene: TRBV6-1; J gene: TRBJ1-2; CDR3 length: 14; clone size: NA; CDR3 protein: CASSDQDRVYGYTF; CDR3 DNA: TGTGCCAGCAGTGATCAGGACAGGGTCTATGGCTACACCTTC
D gene: TRBD2; V gene: TRBV7-9; J gene: TRBJ2-1; CDR3 length: 18; clone size: NA; CDR3 protein: CASSLRLAGESAYNEQFF; CDR3 DNA: TGTGCCAGCAGCTTAAGACTAGCGGGGGAGTCCGCGTACAATGAGCAGTTCTTC
D gene: NA; V gene: TRBV7-6; J gene: TRBJ2-3; CDR3 length: 16; clone size: NA; CDR3 protein: CASSLFLNGGADTQYF; CDR3 DNA: TGTGCCAGCAGCCTTTTCCTTAACGGGGGAGCAGATACGCAGTATTTT
D gene: TRBD2; V gene: TRBV5-6; J gene: TRBJ2-5; CDR3 length: 15; clone size: NA; CDR3 protein: CASSWPSGGAETQYF; CDR3 DNA: TGTGCCAGCAGTTGGCCTAGCGGGGGGGCAGAGACCCAGTACTTC
D gene: NA; V gene: TRBV7-2; J gene: TRBJ1-2; CDR3 length: 15; clone size: NA; CDR3 protein: CASSLALGGGYGYTF; CDR3 DNA: TGTGCCAGCAGCTTAGCGCTGGGAGGGGGCTATGGCTACACCTTC